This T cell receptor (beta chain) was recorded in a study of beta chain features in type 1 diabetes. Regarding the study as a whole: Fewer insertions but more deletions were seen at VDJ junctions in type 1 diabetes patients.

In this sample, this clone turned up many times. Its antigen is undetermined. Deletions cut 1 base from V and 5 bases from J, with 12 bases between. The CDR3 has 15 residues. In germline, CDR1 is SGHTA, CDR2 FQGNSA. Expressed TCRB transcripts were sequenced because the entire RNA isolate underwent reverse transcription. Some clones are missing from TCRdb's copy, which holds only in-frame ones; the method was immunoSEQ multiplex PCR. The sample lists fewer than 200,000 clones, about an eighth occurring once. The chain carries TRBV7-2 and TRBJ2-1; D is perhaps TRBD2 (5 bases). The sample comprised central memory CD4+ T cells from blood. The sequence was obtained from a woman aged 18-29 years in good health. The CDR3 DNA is TGTGCCAGCAGCTTAGGCGGGCCAATAAACAATGAGCAGTTCTTC. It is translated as CASSLGGPINNEQFF. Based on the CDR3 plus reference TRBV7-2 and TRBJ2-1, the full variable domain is GAGVSQSPSNKVTEKGKDVELRCDPISGHTALYWYRQSLGQGLEFLIYFQGNSAPDKSGLPSDRFSAERTGGSVSTLTIQRTQQEDSAVYLCASSLGGPINNEQFFGPGTRLTVL.